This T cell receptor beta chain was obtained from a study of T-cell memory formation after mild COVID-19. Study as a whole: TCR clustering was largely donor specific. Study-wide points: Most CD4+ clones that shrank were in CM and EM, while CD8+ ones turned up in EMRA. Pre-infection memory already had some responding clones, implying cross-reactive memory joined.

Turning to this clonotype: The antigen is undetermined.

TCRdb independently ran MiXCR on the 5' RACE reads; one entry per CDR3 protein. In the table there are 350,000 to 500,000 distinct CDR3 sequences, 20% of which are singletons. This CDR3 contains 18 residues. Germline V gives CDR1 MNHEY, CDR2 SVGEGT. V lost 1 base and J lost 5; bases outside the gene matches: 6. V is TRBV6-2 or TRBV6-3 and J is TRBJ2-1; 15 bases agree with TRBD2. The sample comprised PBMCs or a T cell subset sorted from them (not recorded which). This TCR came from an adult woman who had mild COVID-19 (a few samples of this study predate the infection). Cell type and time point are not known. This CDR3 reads CASSYLGLAGGYDNEQFF. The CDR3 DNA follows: TGTGCCAGCAGTTACTTGGGACTAGCGGGAGGTTACGACAATGAGCAGTTCTTC.